A selection of T cell receptor beta chains follows, all from one sample in a study of T cells in localized non-small cell lung cancer. The data were produced by immunoSEQ multiplex PCR, yet TCRdb's version contains in-frame clones alone and is incomplete. Of 65,000 to 95,000 clones in the sample, roughly 75% were seen once. The sequenced sample was PBMCs, obtained before any cancer treatment. These receptors were collected from a man aged 40 to 70 with stage II squamous cell lung carcinoma. Both conserved end residues are part of each CDR3. A D gene is named only where the DNA matches it firmly. Expanded clones get a size class; other rows say once, few or many, or leave the size out.

d_gene: TRBD1
v_gene: TRBV15
abundance: .
j_gene: TRBJ2-3
CDR3nt: TGTGCCACCAGCAGGACAACCGGGACAGGGTATTGGACAGATACGCAGTATTTT
CDR3aa: CATSRTTGTGYWTDTQYF

d_gene: TRBD1
v_gene: TRBV5-8
abundance: .
j_gene: TRBJ1-2
CDR3nt: TGTGCCAGCAGCTTTCCGACAGGGGGGGAAGTGGATGGCTACACCTTC
CDR3aa: CASSFPTGGEVDGYTF

d_gene: TRBD1
v_gene: TRBV5-1
abundance: .
j_gene: TRBJ2-7
CDR3nt: TGCGCCAGCAGCGACTCAGGGACAGGGGACTACGAGCAGTACTTC
CDR3aa: CASSDSGTGDYEQYF

d_gene: TRBD1
v_gene: TRBV6-1
abundance: once
j_gene: TRBJ1-4
CDR3nt: TGTGCCAGCAGGTTGACAGGGCGTAATGAAAAACTGTTTTTT
CDR3aa: CASRLTGRNEKLFF

d_gene: .
v_gene: TRBV1
abundance: few
j_gene: TRBJ2-1
CDR3nt: TGCACCAGCAGGCCCTTTAGCGGGAGTCTATCTGAGCAGTTCTTC
CDR3aa: CTSRPFSGSLSEQFF

d_gene: .
v_gene: TRBV4-2
abundance: .
j_gene: TRBJ1-5
CDR3nt: TGTGCCAGCAGCCAGTCAAATAGAGGGGGTAGCCATCAGCCCCAGCATTTT
CDR3aa: CASSQSNRGGSHQPQHF

d_gene: .
v_gene: TRBV9
abundance: .
j_gene: TRBJ2-5
CDR3nt: TGTGCCAGCAGCGCCGGTGGCCAAGAGACCCAGTACTTC
CDR3aa: CASSAGGQETQYF

d_gene: TRBD2
v_gene: TRBV7-9
abundance: .
j_gene: TRBJ2-3
CDR3nt: TGTGCCAGCAGCCCTAGCATTAGCGGGGATACGCAGTATTTT
CDR3aa: CASSPSISGDTQYF

d_gene: .
v_gene: TRBV5-1
abundance: .
j_gene: TRBJ2-5
CDR3nt: TGCGCCAGCAGCTTGCCAGGGGGGGACCAAGAGACCCAGTACTTC
CDR3aa: CASSLPGGDQETQYF

d_gene: .
v_gene: TRBV2
abundance: .
j_gene: TRBJ1-5
CDR3nt: TGTGCCAGCAGGGGGTGGGGGGCAAGGCAGCCCCAGCATTTT
CDR3aa: CASRGWGARQPQHF

d_gene: .
v_gene: TRBV4-3
abundance: few
j_gene: TRBJ1-6
CDR3nt: TGCGCCAGCAGCCAAGCCCGAGGGGGGTATAATTCACCCCTCCACTTT
CDR3aa: CASSQARGGYNSPLHF

d_gene: .
v_gene: TRBV6-6
abundance: medium-sized
j_gene: TRBJ1-2
CDR3nt: TGTGCCAGCAGTTACGGGCAGGGGAATGTAGGCTACACCTTC
CDR3aa: CASSYGQGNVGYTF

d_gene: TRBD2
v_gene: TRBV7-9
abundance: .
j_gene: TRBJ2-5
CDR3nt: TGTGCCAGCAGCGACGGAGCGGGGGGGCCGTATGGGACCCAGTACTTC
CDR3aa: CASSDGAGGPYGTQYF

d_gene: TRBD2
v_gene: TRBV6-6
abundance: few
j_gene: TRBJ2-7
CDR3nt: TGTGCCAGCAGTTACACTAGCGGATACGAGCAGTACTTC
CDR3aa: CASSYTSGYEQYF

d_gene: .
v_gene: TRBV5-8
abundance: many
j_gene: TRBJ2-1
CDR3nt: TGTGCCAGCAGCTGGTGGACTGACAGCAATGAGCAGTTCTTC
CDR3aa: CASSWWTDSNEQFF

d_gene: TRBD1
v_gene: TRBV7-3
abundance: .
j_gene: TRBJ2-7
CDR3nt: TGTGCCAGCAGCCGGGACAGTACCTACGAGCAGTACTTC
CDR3aa: CASSRDSTYEQYF

d_gene: .
v_gene: TRBV5-3
abundance: few
j_gene: TRBJ1-5
CDR3nt: TGTGCCGCCTTAGGCCCCCAGCATTTT
CDR3aa: CAALGPQHF

d_gene: .
v_gene: TRBV20-1
abundance: .
j_gene: TRBJ2-5
CDR3nt: TGCAGTGCTAGTCCACAAGAGACCCAGTACTTC
CDR3aa: CSASPQETQYF